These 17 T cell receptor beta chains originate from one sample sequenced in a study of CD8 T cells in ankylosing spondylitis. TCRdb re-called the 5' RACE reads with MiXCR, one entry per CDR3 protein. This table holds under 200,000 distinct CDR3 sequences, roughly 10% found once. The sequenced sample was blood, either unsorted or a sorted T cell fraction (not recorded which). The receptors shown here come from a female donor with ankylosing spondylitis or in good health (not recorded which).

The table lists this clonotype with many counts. DNA for the CDR3: TGTGCCAGCAGCTTAACGGGGGGGGAGGAAATTTCCTACAATGAGCAGTTCTTC. Encoded protein: CASSLTGGEEISYNEQFF. The chain couples TRBV7-3 to TRBJ2-1, with 7 bases aligning to TRBD2. In germline, CDR1 is SGHTA, CDR2 FQGTGA. Trimming took 0 bases from V and 1 from J; bases not matched to a gene: 9. The CDR3 loop spans 18 amino acids.

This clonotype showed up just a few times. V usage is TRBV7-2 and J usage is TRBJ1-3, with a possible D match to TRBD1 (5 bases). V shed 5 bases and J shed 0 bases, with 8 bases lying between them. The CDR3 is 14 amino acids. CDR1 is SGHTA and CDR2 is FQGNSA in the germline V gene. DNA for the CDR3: TGTGCCAGCAGCCACGGGGGCTCTGGAAACACCATATATTTT. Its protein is CASSHGGSGNTIYF. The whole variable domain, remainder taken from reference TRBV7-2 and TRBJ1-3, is GAGVSQSPSNKVTEKGKDVELRCDPISGHTALYWYRQSLGQGLEFLIYFQGNSAPDKSGLPSDRFSAERTGGSVSTLTIQRTQQEDSAVYLCASSHGGSGNTIYFGEGSWLTVV.

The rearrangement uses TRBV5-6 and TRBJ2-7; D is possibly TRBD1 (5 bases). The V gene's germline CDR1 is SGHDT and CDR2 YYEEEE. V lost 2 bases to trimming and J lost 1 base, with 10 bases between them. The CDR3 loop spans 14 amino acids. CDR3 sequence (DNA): TGTGCCAGCAGCTTTCAGGGCCCTTCCTACGAGCAGTACTTC. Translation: CASSFQGPSYEQYF.

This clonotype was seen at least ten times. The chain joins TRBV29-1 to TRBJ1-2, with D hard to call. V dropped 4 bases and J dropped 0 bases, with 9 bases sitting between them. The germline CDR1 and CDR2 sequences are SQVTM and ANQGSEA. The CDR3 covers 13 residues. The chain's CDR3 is CSVVSGTNYGYTF. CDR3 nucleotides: TGCAGCGTTGTGTCAGGCACTAACTATGGCTACACCTTC.

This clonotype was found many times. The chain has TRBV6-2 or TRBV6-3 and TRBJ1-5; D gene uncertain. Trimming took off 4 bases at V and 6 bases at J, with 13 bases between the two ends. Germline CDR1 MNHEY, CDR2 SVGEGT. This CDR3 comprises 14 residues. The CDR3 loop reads CASSSGGLGQPQHF. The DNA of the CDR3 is TGTGCCAGCAGTTCGGGTGGCTTAGGTCAGCCCCAGCATTTT.

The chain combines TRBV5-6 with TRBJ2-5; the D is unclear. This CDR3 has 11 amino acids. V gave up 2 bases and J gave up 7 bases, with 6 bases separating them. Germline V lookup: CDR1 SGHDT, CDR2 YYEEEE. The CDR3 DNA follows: TGTGCCAGCAGCTTTTCTGGGACCCAGTACTTC. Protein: CASSFSGTQYF.

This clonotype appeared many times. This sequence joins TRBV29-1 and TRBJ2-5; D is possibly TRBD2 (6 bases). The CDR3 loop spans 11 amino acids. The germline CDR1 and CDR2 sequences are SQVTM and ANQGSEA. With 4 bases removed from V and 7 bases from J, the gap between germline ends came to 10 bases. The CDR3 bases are TGCAGCGTTGGGGGGGACGGGACCCAGTACTTC. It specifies CSVGGDGTQYF.

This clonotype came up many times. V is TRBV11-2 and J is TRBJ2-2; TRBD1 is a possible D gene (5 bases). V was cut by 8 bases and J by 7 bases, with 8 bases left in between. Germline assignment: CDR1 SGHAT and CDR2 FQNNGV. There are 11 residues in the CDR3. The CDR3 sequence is CASDSSGELFF. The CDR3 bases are TGTGCCAGCGACAGTAGCGGGGAGCTGTTTTTT. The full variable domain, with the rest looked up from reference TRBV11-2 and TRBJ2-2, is EAGVAQSPRYKIIEKRQSVAFWCNPISGHATLYWYQQILGQGPKLLIQFQNNGVVDDSQLPKDRFSAERLKGVDSTLKIQPAKLEDSAVYLCASDSSGELFFGEGSRLTVL.

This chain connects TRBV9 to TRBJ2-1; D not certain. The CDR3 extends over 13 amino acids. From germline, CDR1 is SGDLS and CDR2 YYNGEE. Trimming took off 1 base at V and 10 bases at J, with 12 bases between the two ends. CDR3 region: CASSVRSTEEQFF. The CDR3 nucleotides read TGTGCCAGCAGCGTAAGATCCACCGAGGAGCAGTTCTTC.

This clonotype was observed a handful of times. The CDR3 DNA follows: TGTGCCAGCAGTACTGTAATAAATGAGCAGTTCTTC. The encoded protein is CASSTVINEQFF. V usage is TRBV25-1 and J usage is TRBJ2-1; D is unclear. The V and J ends lost 5 bases and 7 bases respectively, with 9 bases between them. Germline V gives CDR1 MGHDK, CDR2 SYGVNS. There are 12 residues in the CDR3. Combining the CDR3 with reference TRBV25-1 and TRBJ2-1 gives the whole variable domain EADIYQTPRYLVIGTGKKITLECSQTMGHDKMYWYQQDPGMELHLIHYSYGVNSTEKGDLSSESTVSRIRTEHFPLTLESARPSHTSQYLCASSTVINEQFFGPGTRLTVL.

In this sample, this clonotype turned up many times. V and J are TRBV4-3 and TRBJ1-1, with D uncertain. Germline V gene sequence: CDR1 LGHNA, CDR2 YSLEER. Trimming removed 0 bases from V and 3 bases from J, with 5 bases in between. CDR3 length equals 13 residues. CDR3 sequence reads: CASSQEGYTEAFF. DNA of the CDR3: TGCGCCAGCAGCCAAGAGGGGTACACTGAAGCTTTCTTT.

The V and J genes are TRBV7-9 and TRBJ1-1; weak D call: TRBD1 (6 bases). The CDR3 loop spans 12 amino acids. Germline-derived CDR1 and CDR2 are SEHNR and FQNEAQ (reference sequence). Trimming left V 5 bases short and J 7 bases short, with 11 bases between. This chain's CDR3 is CASSQGGVEAFF. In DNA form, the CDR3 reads TGTGCCAGCAGCCAAGGGGGGGTTGAAGCTTTCTTT.

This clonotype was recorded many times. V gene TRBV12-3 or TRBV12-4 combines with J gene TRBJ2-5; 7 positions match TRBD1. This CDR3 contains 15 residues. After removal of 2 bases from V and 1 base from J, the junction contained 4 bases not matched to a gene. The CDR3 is CASSLSDRAQETQYF. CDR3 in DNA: TGTGCCAGCAGTTTAAGTGACAGGGCCCAAGAGACCCAGTACTTC.

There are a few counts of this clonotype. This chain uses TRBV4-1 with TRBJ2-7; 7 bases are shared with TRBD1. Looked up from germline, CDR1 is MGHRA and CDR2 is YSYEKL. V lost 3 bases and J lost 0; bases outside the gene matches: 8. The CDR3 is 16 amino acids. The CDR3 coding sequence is TGCGCCAGCAGCCAGGAACCCGGGACAGCCTCCTACGAGCAGTACTTC. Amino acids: CASSQEPGTASYEQYF.

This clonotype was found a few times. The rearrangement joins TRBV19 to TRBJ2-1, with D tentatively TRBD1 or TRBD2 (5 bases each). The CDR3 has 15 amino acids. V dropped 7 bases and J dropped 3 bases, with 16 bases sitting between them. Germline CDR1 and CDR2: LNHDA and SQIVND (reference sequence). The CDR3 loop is CASKVGGAVYNEQFF. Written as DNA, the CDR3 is TGTGCCAGTAAGGTTGGGGGAGCGGTCTACAATGAGCAGTTCTTC.

In nucleotides, the CDR3 is TGTGCCACCAGCAGGACTCGAGGGCACAATCAGCCCCAGCATTTT. Protein product: CATSRTRGHNQPQHF. The rearrangement uses TRBV15 and TRBJ1-5; no clear D gene. The germline V gene encodes CDR1 LNHNV and CDR2 YYDKDF (reference sequence). V lost 3 bases and J lost 3, with 12 bases in between. This CDR3 region has 15 residues. Supplemented by reference TRBV15 and TRBJ1-5, the full variable domain reads DAMVIQNPRYQVTQFGKPVTLSCSQTLNHNVMYWYQQKSSQAPKLLFHYYDKDFNNEADTPDNFQSRRPNTSFCFLDIRSPGLGDTAMYLCATSRTRGHNQPQHFGDGTRLSIL.

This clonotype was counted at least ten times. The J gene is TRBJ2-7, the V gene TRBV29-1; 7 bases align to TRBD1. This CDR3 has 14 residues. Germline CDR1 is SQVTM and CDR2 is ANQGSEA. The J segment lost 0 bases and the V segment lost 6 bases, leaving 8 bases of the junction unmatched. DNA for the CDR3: TGCAGCGTACTTACCGGGACAGACTCCTACGAGCAGTACTTC. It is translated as CSVLTGTDSYEQYF.